These 12 T cell receptor beta chains were sequenced from one sample in a study of blood T cell repertoires in COVID-19. The protocol was immunoSEQ multiplex PCR, while the TCRdb copy is restricted to in-frame clones and leaves out a portion. The sample consists of 61,000 or so clones, about nine tenths of them appearing once. The sample comprised peripheral blood. The receptors shown here come from a woman between 50 and 59 years old with active or convalescent COVID-19.

This CDR3 reads CAWSGQYQPQHF. The CDR3 DNA sequence: TGTGCCTGGAGTGGGCAGTATCAGCCCCAGCATTTT. The chain employs TRBV30 and TRBJ1-5; D is ambiguous. Germline CDR1 is GTSNPN and CDR2 is SVGIG (reference sequence). This CDR3 region has 12 residues. The V end lost 1 base, the J end lost 5 bases, and 6 bases lay between the germline ends. The full variable domain, with the rest looked up from reference TRBV30 and TRBJ1-5, is SQTIHQWPATLVQPVGSPLSLECTVEGTSNPNLYWYRQAAGRGLQLLFYSVGIGQISSEVPQNLSASRPQDRQFILSSKKLLLSDSGFYLCAWSGQYQPQHFGDGTRLSIL.

The chain links TRBV5-1 to TRBJ1-5; D gene ambiguous. Germline V gene data show CDR1 as SGHRS and CDR2 as YFSETQ. Trimming left V 0 bases short and J 4 bases short, with 8 bases between. This CDR3 has 14 amino acids. CDR3 sequence reads: CASSLGPGNQPQHF. Here the CDR3 DNA reads TGCGCCAGCAGCTTGGGGCCAGGTAATCAGCCCCAGCATTTT.

The gene calls are TRBV2 and TRBJ2-7, with TRBD2 matching over 11 bases. The CDR3 totals 16 residues. After removal of 0 bases from V and 5 bases from J, the junction contained 6 bases not matched to a gene. Germline V gives CDR1 SNHLY, CDR2 FYNNEI. The CDR3 region has the DNA TGTGCCAGCAGTGAAGCGAGACTAGCGGGATTGAACGAGCAGTACTTC. It codes for CASSEARLAGLNEQYF.

The V gene is TRBV5-8, the J gene TRBJ2-5; TRBD2 agrees at 11 bases. This CDR3 is 18 amino acids long. With V trimmed by 6 bases and J by 0 bases, 13 bases remained unmatched. Germline V lookup: CDR1 SGHTS, CDR2 YDEGEE. The CDR3 loop reads CASIRRLAGNRYQETQYF. CDR3 sequence (DNA): TGTGCCAGCATCAGACGACTAGCGGGGAACCGGTACCAAGAGACCCAGTACTTC.

The chain carries TRBV6-5 and TRBJ1-2; D is undetermined. The V gene's germline CDR1 is MNHEY and CDR2 SVGAGI. The V and J ends lost 2 bases and 0 bases respectively, with 4 bases between them. The CDR3 totals 13 residues. DNA of the CDR3: TGTGCCAGCAGTTACACACCTAACTATGGCTACACCTTC. Encoded protein: CASSYTPNYGYTF.

The chain uses TRBV7-8 and TRBJ2-2, with a weak D call TRBD1 (5 bases). The ends were cut back, 1 base at V and 0 bases at J, with 6 bases in the middle. The germline V gene has CDR1 SGHVS and CDR2 FQNEAQ. This CDR3 comprises 15 residues. CDR3 DNA sequence: TGTGCCAGCAGCTTAGGGGGCGCGAACACCGGGGAGCTGTTTTTT. It specifies CASSLGGANTGELFF.

The chain has TRBV29-1 and TRBJ2-7; 9 bases fit TRBD1. The CDR3 consists of 13 residues. Looked up from germline, CDR1 is SQVTM and CDR2 is ANQGSEA. J lost 1 base, V lost 8 bases, and 6 bases had no gene match. In nucleotides, the CDR3 is TGCAGCTCACGGGACAGGGCTTCCTACGAGCAGTACTTC. It is translated as CSSRDRASYEQYF.

The chain employs TRBV29-1 and TRBJ2-1; 11 positions match TRBD2. The CDR3 loop spans 16 amino acids. CDR1 is SQVTM and CDR2 is ANQGSEA in the germline V gene. The junction had 9 bases not matched to a gene; V was cut back by 1 base and J by 7 bases. CDR3 DNA sequence: TGCAGCGTTGAAGTCCCACTAGCGGGAGTGAATAATGAGCAGTTCTTC. Its translation is CSVEVPLAGVNNEQFF.

Only a few counts were recorded for this clone. The V gene is TRBV3-1 (or the pseudogene TRBV3-2), the J gene TRBJ1-2; possibly TRBD1 for D (5 bases). The V and J ends lost 6 bases and 4 bases respectively, with 12 bases between them. The V gene's germline CDR1 is LGHDT and CDR2 YNNKEL (reference sequence). The CDR3 totals 13 residues. In nucleotides, the CDR3 is TGTGCCAGCAGTCCCCACAGGAGCTATGGCTACACCTTC. It translates to CASSPHRSYGYTF.

The chain uses TRBV11-2 and TRBJ2-1, with D hard to call. The germline V gene encodes CDR1 SGHAT and CDR2 FQNNGV. The V end was cut by 4 bases, the J end by 6 bases, with 16 bases between. There are 15 residues in the CDR3. This CDR3 reads CASSSEVNYRNEQFF. The CDR3 DNA reads TGTGCCAGCAGCTCAGAAGTAAACTACCGCAATGAGCAGTTCTTC.

CDR3 nucleotides: TGTGCCAGCAGCCAAGGGACTAGCGGGGGCTACAATGAGCAGTTCTTC. Residues: CASSQGTSGGYNEQFF. The chain combines TRBV4-2 with TRBJ2-1, with 13 bases lining up with TRBD2. J gave up 3 bases and V 1 base, and 0 bases lay outside the gene matches. The V gene's germline CDR1 is LGHNA and CDR2 YNFKEQ. The CDR3 consists of 16 residues.

The chain links TRBV10-1 to TRBJ2-3; TRBD1 is a possible D gene (6 bases). CDR1 WNHNN and CDR2 SYGVQD come from the germline V gene (reference sequence). Trimming removed 3 bases at V and 2 bases at J, with 15 bases between. The CDR3 is 16 residues long. The CDR3, as DNA: TGCGCCAGCAGTGACGACAGGATAAGGACCACAGATACGCAGTATTTT. Protein sequence: CASSDDRIRTTDTQYF.